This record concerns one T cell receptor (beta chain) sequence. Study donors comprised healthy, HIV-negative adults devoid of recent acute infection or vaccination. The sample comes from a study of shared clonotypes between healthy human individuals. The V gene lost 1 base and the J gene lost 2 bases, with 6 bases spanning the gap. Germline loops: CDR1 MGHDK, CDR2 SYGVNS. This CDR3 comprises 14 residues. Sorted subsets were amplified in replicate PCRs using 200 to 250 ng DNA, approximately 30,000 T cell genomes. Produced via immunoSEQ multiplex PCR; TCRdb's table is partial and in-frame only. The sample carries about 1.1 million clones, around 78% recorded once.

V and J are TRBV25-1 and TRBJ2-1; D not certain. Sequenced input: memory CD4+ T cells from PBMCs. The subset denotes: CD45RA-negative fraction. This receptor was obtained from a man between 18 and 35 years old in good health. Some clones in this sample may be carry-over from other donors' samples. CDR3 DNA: TGTGCCAGCAGTGAATTCGGCCCCTACAATGAGCAGTTCTTC. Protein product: CASSEFGPYNEQFF.